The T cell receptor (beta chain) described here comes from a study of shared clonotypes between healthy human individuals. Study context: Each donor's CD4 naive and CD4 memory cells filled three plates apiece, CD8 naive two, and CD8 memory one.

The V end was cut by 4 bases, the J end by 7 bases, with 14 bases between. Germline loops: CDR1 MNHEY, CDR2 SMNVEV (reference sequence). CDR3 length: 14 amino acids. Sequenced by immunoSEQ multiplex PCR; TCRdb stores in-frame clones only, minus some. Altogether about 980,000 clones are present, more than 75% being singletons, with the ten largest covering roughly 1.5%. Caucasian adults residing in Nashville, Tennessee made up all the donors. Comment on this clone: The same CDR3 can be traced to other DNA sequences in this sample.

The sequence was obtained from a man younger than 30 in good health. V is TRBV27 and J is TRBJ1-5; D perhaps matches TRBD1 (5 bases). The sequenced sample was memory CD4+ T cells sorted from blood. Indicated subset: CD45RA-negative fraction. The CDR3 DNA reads TGTGCCAGCAGTTCACGACAGAAGGGCCAGCCCCAGCATTTT. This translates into CASSSRQKGQPQHF.